The sequence of this TCR beta chain was determined in a study of T cell responses to AZD1222 COVID-19 vaccine. Regarding this clone: Its antigen is unknown.

The CDR3 runs to 15 residues. General study points: The study sampled repertoires only after the peak T cell response. Targeting of unmutated variant regions was reportedly seen in nearly half of spike-specific TCRs.

Generated by immunoSEQ multiplex PCR, the TCRdb table keeps only in-frame clones and is missing some. The data hold over 50,000 clones, with approximately 88% observed a single time. V is TRBV21-1 and J is TRBJ2-5; TRBD1 is the table's D call, not checked against the DNA. TRBV21-1 is tagged as a pseudogene. The source was peripheral blood, collected on day 0 of AZD1222 vaccination. This clonotype originated in an adult in good health. CDR3 sequence reads: CANPRGRFRQETQYF. DNA for the CDR3: TGTGCCAACCCTAGGGGGCGCTTCCGACAAGAGACCCAGTACTTC.